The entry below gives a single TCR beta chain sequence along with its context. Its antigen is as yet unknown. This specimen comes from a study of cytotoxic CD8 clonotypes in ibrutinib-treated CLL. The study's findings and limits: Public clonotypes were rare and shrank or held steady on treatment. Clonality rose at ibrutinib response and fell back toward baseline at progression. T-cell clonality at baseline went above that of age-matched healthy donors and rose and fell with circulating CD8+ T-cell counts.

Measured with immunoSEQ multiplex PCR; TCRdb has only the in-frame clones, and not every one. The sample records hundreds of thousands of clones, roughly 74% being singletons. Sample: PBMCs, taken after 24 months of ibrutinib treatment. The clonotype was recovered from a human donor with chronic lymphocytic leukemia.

CDR3 sequence (DNA): TGTGCCTGGAGTGCAGGGACTAGGATCGGGGAGCTGTTTTTT. It yields the protein CAWSAGTRIGELFF. The gene calls are TRBV30 and TRBJ2-2; 8 bases line up with TRBD2. Trimming took 1 base from V and 7 from J; bases not matched to a gene: 5. The CDR3 spans 14 residues. In germline, CDR1 is GTSNPN, CDR2 SVGIG (reference sequence).